Listed below are T cell receptor beta chains from one sample, sequenced in a study of identical twins. Using its own MiXCR run on the 5' RACE reads, TCRdb lists one record per CDR3 protein. The sample shows about 900,000 distinct CDR3 sequences, 9% to 15% of them seen only once. In addition, the sample was reused for a study of yellow fever vaccine responses in identical twins.

The specimen was PBMCs. These receptors all stem from a woman younger than 30 in good health. Both conserved end residues are part of each CDR3.

cdr3_aa: CASRPTGVNYGYTF; v_call: TRBV12-3/TRBV12-4
cdr3_aa: CASSPPAGRGQYF; v_call: TRBV18
cdr3_aa: CASSFPESSGTGELFF; v_call: TRBV12-3/TRBV12-4
cdr3_aa: CSARETQGTRAYEQYF; v_call: TRBV20-1
cdr3_aa: CSASRGGGSTLYEQYF; v_call: TRBV20-1
cdr3_aa: CAIGGASEGDVSTDTQYF; v_call: TRBV10-3
cdr3_aa: CASSLGQGPGETQYF; v_call: TRBV12-3/TRBV12-4
cdr3_aa: CASSPIGQGNTGELFF; v_call: TRBV18
cdr3_aa: CSGTGTGGETQYF; v_call: TRBV20-1
cdr3_aa: CSAHGSGAVNTGELFF; v_call: TRBV20-1
cdr3_aa: CATRDGNWNYGYTF; v_call: TRBV24-1
cdr3_aa: CASSLGGGGGPDTQYF; v_call: TRBV7-7
cdr3_aa: CASTRWGGPSTDTQYF; v_call: TRBV9
cdr3_aa: CASSTDRHWEGAFF; v_call: TRBV6-9
cdr3_aa: CASSPRSGVHEQYF; v_call: TRBV7-2
cdr3_aa: CASSESPGRSSYNEQFF; v_call: TRBV25-1
cdr3_aa: CSAIDENTEAFF; v_call: TRBV20-1
cdr3_aa: CSVAAGLSYNEQFF; v_call: TRBV29-1
cdr3_aa: CASSTHRGQETQYF; v_call: TRBV9
cdr3_aa: CASSLVPGTGGPEQYF; v_call: TRBV5-1
cdr3_aa: CASSPRGTSGSRSYNEQFF; v_call: TRBV19
cdr3_aa: CASSQRGGLADTQYF; v_call: TRBV7-6
cdr3_aa: CASSGRPSGRGTDTQYF; v_call: TRBV9
cdr3_aa: CASSLSDRASSPLHF; v_call: TRBV7-8
cdr3_aa: CASSRLTNTGPMNTEAFF; v_call: TRBV27
cdr3_aa: CASSVEGLNTGELFF; v_call: TRBV2
cdr3_aa: CASSRIPGLAGGGELFF; v_call: TRBV3-1
cdr3_aa: CASSKRLAKNIQYF; v_call: TRBV28
cdr3_aa: CASSSRAGELFF; v_call: TRBV27
cdr3_aa: CAISESLGTEAFF; v_call: TRBV10-3
cdr3_aa: CASSLEGVGAYNEQFF; v_call: TRBV11-2
cdr3_aa: CASSFKVYSGANVLTF; v_call: TRBV27
cdr3_aa: CASTRAVDNSPLHF; v_call: TRBV12-3/TRBV12-4
cdr3_aa: CASTSDWGRETQYF; v_call: TRBV9
cdr3_aa: CASSFFLRTSGSYNEQFF; v_call: TRBV12-3/TRBV12-4
cdr3_aa: CASSAVRGQNTEAFF; v_call: TRBV2